This T cell receptor beta chain was found in a study of blood T cell repertoires in COVID-19. Assay used: immunoSEQ multiplex PCR; TCRdb lists only in-frame clones, some missing. The profile shows about 210,000 clones, around three quarters of them singletons. The CDR3 runs 11 residues. Trimming left V 8 bases short and J 6 bases short, with 10 bases between. The TCR comes from a woman in her 70s with acute or convalescent COVID-19. The chain links TRBV12-3 or TRBV12-4 to TRBJ1-2, with a tentative D call TRBD1 (5 bases). Sequenced input: peripheral blood. The CDR3 DNA sequence: TGTGCCAGCGGGGCAGTGGATGGCTACACCTTC. This gives the protein CASGAVDGYTF.